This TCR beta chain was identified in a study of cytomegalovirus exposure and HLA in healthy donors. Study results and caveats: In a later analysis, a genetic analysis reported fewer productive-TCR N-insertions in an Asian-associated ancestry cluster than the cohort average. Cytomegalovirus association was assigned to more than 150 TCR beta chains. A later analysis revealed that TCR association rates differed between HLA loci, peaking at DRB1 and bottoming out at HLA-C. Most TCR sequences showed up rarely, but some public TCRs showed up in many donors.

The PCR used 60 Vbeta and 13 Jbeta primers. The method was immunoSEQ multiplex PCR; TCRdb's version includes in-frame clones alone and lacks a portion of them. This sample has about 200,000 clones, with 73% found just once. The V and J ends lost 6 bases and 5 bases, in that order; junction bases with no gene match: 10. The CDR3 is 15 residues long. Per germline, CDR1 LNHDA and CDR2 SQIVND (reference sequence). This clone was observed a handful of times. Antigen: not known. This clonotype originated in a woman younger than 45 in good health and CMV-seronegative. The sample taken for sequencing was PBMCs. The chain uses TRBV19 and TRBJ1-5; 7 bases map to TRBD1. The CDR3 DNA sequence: TGTGCCAGTAGCCTATGGGACAGCGCGGATCAGCCCCAGCATTTT. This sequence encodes CASSLWDSADQPQHF. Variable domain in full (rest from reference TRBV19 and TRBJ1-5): DGGITQSPKYLFRKEGQNVTLSCEQNLNHDAMYWYRQDPGQGLRLIYYSQIVNDFQKGDIAEGYSVSREKKESFPLTVTSAQKNPTAFYLCASSLWDSADQPQHFGDGTRLSIL.